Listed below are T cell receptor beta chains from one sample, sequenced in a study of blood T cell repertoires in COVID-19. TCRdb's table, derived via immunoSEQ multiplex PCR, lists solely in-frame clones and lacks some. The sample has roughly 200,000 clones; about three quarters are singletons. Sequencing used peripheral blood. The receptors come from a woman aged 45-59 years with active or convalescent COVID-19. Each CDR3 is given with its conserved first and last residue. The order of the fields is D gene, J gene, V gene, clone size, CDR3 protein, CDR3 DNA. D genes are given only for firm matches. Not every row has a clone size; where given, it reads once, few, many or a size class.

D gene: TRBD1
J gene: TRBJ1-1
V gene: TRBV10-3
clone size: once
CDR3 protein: CAIGQGGEAFF
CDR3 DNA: TGTGCCATAGGACAGGGAGGTGAAGCTTTCTTT

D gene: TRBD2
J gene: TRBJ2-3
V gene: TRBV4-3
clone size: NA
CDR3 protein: CASSQDYGGPAGGTDTQYF
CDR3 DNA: TGCGCCAGCAGCCAAGATTACGGCGGGCCAGCGGGGGGCACAGATACGCAGTATTTT

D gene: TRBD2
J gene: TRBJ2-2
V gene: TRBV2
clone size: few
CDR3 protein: CASSVNGGDTGELFF
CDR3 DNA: TGTGCCAGCAGTGTGAACGGGGGGGACACCGGGGAGCTGTTTTTT

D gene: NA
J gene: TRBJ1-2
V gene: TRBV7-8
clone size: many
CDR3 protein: CASSLVADYGYTF
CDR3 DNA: TGTGCCAGCAGCTTAGTGGCAGACTATGGCTACACCTTC

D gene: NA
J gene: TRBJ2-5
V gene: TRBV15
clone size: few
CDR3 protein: CATSRAGPQETQYF
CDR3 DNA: TGTGCCACCAGCAGGGCGGGTCCCCAAGAGACCCAGTACTTC

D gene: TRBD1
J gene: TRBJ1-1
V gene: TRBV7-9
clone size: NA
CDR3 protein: CASTLGQAEAFF
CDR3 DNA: TGTGCCAGCACTCTCGGACAGGCTGAAGCTTTCTTT

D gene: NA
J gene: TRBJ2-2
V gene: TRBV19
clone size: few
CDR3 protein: CASSIWASGELFF
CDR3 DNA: TGTGCCAGTAGTATCTGGGCGTCCGGGGAGCTGTTTTTT

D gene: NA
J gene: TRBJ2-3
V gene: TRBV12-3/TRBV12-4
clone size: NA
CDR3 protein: CASSLGRNTQYF
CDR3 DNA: TGTGCCAGCAGTTTGGGGCGTAATACGCAGTATTTT

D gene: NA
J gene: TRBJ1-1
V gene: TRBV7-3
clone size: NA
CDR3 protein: CASSFSAGNTEAFF
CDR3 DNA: TGTGCCAGCAGCTTCTCGGCGGGGAACACTGAAGCTTTCTTT

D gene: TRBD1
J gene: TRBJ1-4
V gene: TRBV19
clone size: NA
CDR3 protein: CASSTGQGREKLFF
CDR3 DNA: TGTGCCAGTAGTACCGGACAGGGCCGAGAAAAACTGTTTTTT

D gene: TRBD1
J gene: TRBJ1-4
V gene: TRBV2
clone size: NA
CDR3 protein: CASSPGQGDSEKLFF
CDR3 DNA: TGTGCCAGCAGCCCCGGGCAGGGGGACAGTGAAAAACTGTTTTTT

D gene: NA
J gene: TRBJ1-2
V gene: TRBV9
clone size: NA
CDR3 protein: CASSVYVSGGGYTF
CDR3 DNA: TGTGCCAGCAGCGTTTACGTGTCTGGTGGCGGCTACACCTTC

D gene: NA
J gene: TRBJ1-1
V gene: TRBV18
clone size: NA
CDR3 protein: CASSPTGESTEAFF
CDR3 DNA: TGTGCCAGCTCACCAACGGGGGAGAGCACTGAAGCTTTCTTT

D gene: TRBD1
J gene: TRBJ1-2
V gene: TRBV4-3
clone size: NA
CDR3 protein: CASSQDDGRGRGANYGYTF
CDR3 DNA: TGCGCCAGCAGCCAAGATGATGGAAGGGGGCGAGGAGCTAACTATGGCTACACCTTC

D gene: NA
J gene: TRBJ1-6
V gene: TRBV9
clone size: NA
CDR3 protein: CASNTLGSPLHF
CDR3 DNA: TGTGCCAGCAACACCCTTGGTTCACCCCTCCACTTT

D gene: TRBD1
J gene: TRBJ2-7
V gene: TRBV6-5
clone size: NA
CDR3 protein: CASRQDRGSPYEQYF
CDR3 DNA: TGTGCCAGCAGACAGGACAGGGGGTCCCCCTACGAGCAGTACTTC

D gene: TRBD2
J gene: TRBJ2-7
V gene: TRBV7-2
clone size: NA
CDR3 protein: CASTLAGGPYEQYF
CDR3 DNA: TGTGCCAGCACCCTAGCGGGGGGACCCTACGAGCAGTACTTC

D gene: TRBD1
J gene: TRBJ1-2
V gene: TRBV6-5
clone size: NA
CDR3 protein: CASSLDRAYGYTF
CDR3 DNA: TGTGCCAGCTCCCTTGACAGGGCCTATGGCTACACCTTC

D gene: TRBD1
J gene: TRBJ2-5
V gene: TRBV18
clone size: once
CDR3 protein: CASSRTGTDNQETQYF
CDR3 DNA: TGTGCCAGCTCACGGACGGGGACAGACAACCAAGAGACCCAGTACTTC

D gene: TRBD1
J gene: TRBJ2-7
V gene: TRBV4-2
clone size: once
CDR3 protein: CASSTRTGGSYEQYF
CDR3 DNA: TGTGCCAGCAGCACCCGGACAGGGGGCTCCTACGAGCAGTACTTC

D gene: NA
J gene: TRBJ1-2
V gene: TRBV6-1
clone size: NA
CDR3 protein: CASSEAEGIYGYTF
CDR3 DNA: TGTGCCAGCAGTGAAGCGGAGGGGATCTATGGCTACACCTTC

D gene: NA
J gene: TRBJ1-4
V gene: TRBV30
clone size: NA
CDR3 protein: CAWSRVGRKLFF
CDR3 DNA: TGTGCCTGGAGTCGGGTCGGTCGAAAACTGTTTTTT

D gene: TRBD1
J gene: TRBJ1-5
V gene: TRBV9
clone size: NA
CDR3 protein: CASSATGGYNQPQHF
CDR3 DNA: TGTGCCAGCAGCGCGACAGGGGGCTACAATCAGCCCCAGCATTTT

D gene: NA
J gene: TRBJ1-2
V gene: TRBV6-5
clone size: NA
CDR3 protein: CASSPLGDNYGYTF
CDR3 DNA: TGTGCCAGCAGTCCCCTCGGGGATAACTATGGCTACACCTTC

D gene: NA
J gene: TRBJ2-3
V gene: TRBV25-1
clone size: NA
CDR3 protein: CASSVRGLADTQYF
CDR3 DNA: TGTGCCAGCAGTGTCCGGGGTTTGGCAGATACGCAGTATTTT

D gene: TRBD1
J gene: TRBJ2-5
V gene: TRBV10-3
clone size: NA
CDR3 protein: CAIRGQTQETQYF
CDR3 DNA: TGTGCCATCAGGGGACAGACCCAAGAGACCCAGTACTTC

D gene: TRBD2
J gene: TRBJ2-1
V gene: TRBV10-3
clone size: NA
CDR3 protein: CAISAALTSGSGNEQFF
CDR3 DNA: TGTGCCATCAGTGCGGCTCTGACTAGCGGGAGTGGCAATGAGCAGTTCTTC

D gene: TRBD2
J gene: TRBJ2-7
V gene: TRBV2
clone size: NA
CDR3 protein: CASSPWSLAGVREQYF
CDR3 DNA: TGTGCCAGCAGTCCCTGGAGCCTAGCGGGAGTGAGAGAGCAGTACTTC

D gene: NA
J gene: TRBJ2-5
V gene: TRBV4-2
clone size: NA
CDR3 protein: CASSQTAQETQYF
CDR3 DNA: TGTGCCAGCAGCCAGACAGCGCAAGAGACCCAGTACTTC

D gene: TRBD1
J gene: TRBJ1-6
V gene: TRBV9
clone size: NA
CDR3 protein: CASSAATGGIYNSPLHF
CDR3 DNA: TGTGCCAGCAGCGCCGCCACAGGGGGCATTTATAATTCACCCCTCCACTTT

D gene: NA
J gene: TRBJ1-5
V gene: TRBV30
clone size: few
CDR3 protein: CAWRMGGNQPQHF
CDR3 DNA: TGTGCCTGGAGAATGGGGGGAAATCAGCCCCAGCATTTT

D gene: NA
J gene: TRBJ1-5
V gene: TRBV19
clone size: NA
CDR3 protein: CASTDSNQPQHF
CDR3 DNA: TGTGCCAGCACAGATAGCAATCAGCCCCAGCATTTT

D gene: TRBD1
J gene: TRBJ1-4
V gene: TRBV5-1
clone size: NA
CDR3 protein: CASSPRTGDEKLFF
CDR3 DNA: TGCGCCAGCAGCCCCAGGACAGGAGATGAAAAACTGTTTTTT

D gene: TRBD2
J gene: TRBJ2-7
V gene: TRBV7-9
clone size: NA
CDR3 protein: CASSQLAGGLSYEQYF
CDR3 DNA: TGTGCCAGCAGTCAGCTAGCGGGAGGCCTCTCCTACGAGCAGTACTTC

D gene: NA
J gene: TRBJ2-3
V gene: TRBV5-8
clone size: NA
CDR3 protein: CASSLGTQPASGDTQYF
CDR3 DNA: TGTGCCAGCAGCTTGGGGACTCAACCAGCCAGCGGTGATACGCAGTATTTT

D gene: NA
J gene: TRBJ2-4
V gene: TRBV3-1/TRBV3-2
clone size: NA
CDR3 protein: CASSQVQSLAKNIQYF
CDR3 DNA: TGTGCCAGCAGCCAAGTACAGTCGCTAGCCAAAAACATTCAGTACTTC

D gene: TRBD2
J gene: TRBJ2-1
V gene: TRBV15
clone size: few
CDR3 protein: CATSRGGSGSVEQFF
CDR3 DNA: TGTGCCACCAGCAGGGGAGGGTCCGGGAGCGTTGAGCAGTTCTTC

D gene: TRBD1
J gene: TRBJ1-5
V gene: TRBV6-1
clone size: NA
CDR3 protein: CASSGPGQGSNQPQHF
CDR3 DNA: TGTGCCAGCAGTGGGCCGGGACAGGGAAGCAATCAGCCCCAGCATTTT

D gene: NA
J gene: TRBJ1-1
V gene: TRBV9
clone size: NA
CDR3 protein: CASSEGQNTEAFF
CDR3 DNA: TGTGCCAGCAGCGAGGGACAGAACACTGAAGCTTTCTTT

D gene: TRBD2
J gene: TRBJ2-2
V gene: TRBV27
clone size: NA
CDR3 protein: CASTSHMRLAGVSGVTGELFF
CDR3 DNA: TGTGCCAGCACCTCCCATATGCGACTAGCGGGAGTTTCGGGGGTCACCGGGGAGCTGTTTTTT

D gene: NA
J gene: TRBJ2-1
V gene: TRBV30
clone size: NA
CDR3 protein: CAWAREGEQFF
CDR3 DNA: TGTGCCTGGGCCAGGGAAGGTGAGCAGTTCTTC

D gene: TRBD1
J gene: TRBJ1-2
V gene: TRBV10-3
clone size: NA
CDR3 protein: CAISPTGGDYGYTF
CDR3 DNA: TGTGCCATCAGCCCGACAGGGGGCGACTATGGCTACACCTTC

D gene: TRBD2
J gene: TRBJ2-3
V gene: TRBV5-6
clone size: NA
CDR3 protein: CASSLTSGGPQDTQYF
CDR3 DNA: TGTGCCAGCAGCTTGACCAGCGGGGGGCCCCAAGATACGCAGTATTTT

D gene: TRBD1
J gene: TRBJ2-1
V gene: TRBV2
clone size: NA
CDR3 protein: CASSRDSSYNEQFF
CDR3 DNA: TGTGCCAGCAGTCGGGACAGCTCCTACAATGAGCAGTTCTTC

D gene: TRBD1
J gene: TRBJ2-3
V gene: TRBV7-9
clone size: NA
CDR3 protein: CASRKDRYGGTDTQYF
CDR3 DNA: TGTGCCAGCAGGAAGGACAGGTACGGTGGTACAGATACGCAGTATTTT